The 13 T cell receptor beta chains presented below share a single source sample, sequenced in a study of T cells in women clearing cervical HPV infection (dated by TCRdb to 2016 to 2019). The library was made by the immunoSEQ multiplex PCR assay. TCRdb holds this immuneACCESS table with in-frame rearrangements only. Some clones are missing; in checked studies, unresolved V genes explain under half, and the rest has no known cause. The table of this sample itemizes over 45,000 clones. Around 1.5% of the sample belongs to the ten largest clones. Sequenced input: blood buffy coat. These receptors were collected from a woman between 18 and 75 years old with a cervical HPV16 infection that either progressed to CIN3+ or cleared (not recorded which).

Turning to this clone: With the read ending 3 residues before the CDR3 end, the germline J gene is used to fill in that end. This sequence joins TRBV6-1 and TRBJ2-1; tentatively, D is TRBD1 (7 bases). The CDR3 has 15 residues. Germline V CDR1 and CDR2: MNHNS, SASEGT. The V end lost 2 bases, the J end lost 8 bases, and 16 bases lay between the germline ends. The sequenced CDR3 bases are TGTGCCAGCAGTGAATGGGAAGACAGGGACTATGAG. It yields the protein CASSEWEDRDYE. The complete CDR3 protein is CASSEWEDRDYEQFF.

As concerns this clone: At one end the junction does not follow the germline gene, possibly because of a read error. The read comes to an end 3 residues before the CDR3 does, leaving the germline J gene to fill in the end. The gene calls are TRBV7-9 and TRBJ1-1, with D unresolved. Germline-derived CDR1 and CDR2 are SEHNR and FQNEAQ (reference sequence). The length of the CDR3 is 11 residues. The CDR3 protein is CSSSQASEAFF. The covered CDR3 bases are TGTTCCAGCAGTCAAGCTTCGGAA.

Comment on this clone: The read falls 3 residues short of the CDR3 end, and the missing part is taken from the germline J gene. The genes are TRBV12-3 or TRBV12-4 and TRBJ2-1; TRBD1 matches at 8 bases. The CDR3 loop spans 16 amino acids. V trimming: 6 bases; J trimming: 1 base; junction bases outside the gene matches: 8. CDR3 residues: CASSVQGEWSYNEQFF. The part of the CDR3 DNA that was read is TGTGCCAGCAGCGTACAGGGGGAATGGTCCTACAATGAG.

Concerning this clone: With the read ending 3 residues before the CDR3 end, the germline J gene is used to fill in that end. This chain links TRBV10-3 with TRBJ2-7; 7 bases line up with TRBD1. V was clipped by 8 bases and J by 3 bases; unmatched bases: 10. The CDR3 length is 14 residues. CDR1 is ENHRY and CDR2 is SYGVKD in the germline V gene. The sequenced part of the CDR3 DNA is TGTGCCATCGCCCGGGACAGTTCTTACTACGAG. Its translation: CAIARDSSYYE. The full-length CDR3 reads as CAIARDSSYYEQYF.

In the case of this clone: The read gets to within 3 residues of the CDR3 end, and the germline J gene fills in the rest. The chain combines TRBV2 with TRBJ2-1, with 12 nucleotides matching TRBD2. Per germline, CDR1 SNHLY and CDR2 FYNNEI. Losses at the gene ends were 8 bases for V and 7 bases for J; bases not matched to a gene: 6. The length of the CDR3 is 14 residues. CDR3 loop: CASQTSGRSNEQFF. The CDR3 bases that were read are TGTGCCAGCCAGACTAGCGGGAGAAGTAATGAG. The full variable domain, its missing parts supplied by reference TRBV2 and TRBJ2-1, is EPEVTQTPSHQVTQMGQEVILRCVPISNHLYFYWYRQILGQKVEFLVSFYNNEISEKSEIFDDQFSVERPDGSNFTLKIRSTKLEDSAMYFCASQTSGRSNEQFFGPGTRLTVL.

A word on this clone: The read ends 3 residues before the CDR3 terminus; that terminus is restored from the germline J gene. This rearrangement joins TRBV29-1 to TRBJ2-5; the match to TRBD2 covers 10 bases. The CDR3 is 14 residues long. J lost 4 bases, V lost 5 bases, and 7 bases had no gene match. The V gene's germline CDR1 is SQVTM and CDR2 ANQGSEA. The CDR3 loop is CSVTGLAGAETQYF. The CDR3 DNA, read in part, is TGCAGCGTTACTGGGCTAGCGGGAGCAGAGACC.

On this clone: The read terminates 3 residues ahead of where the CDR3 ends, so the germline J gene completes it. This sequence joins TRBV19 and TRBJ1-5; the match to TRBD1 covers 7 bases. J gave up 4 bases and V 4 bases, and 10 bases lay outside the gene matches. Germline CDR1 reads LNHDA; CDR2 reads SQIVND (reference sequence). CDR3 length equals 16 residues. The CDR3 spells CASSTRNLQGNQPQHF. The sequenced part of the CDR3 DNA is TGTGCCAGTAGTACTCGGAACTTACAGGGGAATCAGCCC.

The covered CDR3 bases are TGCGCCAGCAGCTTGGAAGTCAGGCGACGGAGCACAGATACG. Protein: CASSLEVRRRSTDT. The CDR3 as a whole reads CASSLEVRRRSTDTQYF. V usage is TRBV5-1 and J usage is TRBJ2-3; D call uncertain. The read ends 3 residues before the CDR3 terminus; that terminus is restored from the germline J gene. CDR1 is SGHRS, CDR2 YFSETQ, per germline. V lost 0 bases and J 0 bases, leaving 14 bases between the germline ends. The CDR3 length is 17 residues.

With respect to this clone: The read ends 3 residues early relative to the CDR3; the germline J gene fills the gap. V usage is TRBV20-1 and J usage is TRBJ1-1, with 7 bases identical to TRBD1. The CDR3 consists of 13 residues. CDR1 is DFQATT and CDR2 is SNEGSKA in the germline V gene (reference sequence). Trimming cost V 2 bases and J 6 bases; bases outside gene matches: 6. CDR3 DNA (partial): TGCAGTGCTAGATACAGGGGAAGGTCTGAA. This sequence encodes CSARYRGRSE. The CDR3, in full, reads CSARYRGRSEAFF.

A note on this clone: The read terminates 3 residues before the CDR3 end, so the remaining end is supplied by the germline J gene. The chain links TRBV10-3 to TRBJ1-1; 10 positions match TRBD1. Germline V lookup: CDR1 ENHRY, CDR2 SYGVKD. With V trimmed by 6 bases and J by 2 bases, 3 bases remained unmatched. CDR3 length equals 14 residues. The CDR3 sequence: CAIRDRGLNTEAFF. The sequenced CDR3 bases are TGTGCCATCAGAGACAGGGGGCTAAACACTGAA.

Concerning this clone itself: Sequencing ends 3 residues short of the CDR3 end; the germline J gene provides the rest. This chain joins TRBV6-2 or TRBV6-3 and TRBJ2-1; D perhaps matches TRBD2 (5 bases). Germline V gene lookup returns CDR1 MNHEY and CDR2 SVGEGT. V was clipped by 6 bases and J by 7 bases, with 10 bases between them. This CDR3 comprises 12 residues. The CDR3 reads CASRPLGNEQFF. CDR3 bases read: TGTGCCAGCAGGCCACTAGGAAATGAG.

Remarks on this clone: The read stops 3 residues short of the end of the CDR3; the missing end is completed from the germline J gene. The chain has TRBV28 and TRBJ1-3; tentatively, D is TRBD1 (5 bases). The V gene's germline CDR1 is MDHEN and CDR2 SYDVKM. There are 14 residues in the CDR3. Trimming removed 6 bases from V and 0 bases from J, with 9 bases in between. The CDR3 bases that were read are TGTGCCAGCAGCCGACAGAGCTCTGGAAACACC. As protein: CASSRQSSGNT. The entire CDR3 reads CASSRQSSGNTIYF.

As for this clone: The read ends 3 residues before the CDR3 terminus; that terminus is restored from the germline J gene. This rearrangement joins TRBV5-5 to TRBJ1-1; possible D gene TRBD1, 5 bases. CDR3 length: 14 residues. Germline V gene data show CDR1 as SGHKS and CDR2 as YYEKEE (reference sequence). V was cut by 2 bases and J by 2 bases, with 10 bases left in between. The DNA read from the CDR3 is TGTGCCAGCAGCTTTCCGGGGGAAAACACTGAA. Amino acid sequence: CASSFPGENTE. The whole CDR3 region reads CASSFPGENTEAFF.